This T cell receptor (beta chain) was sequenced for a study of HIV-infected patients and healthy controls. About the study: A modest, significant CD4 rise occurred in most of the 16 patients after three months of therapy.

Study conclusions and caveats: HLA types of the donors remained undetermined.

cDNA was made from approximately 500 ng RNA using alpha and beta constant primers. Each of the alpha and beta chains got its own library through chain-specific third strand synthesis with indices. A roughly 20-cycle PCR with P5s and P7 primers followed a short adapter-adding first PCR. From the 5' RACE reads, TCRdb called clonotypes with MiXCR, one entry per CDR3 protein. Altogether about 8,100 distinct CDR3 sequences are present, approximately 6.1% being singletons, with the ten largest covering under 25%. The V and J ends lost 1 base and 5 bases, in that order; junction bases with no gene match: 9. Germline V gene data show CDR1 as SGHRS and CDR2 as YFSETQ. This CDR3 spans 16 amino acids. Judged by abundance, this clonotype is medium-sized. Its antigen is not identified. No cell fractionation was done, so the repertoire covers all unsorted peripheral blood T cells. The RNA source was an approximately 2.5 ml peripheral blood draw.

Sequences were derived from blood, sampled before antiretroviral therapy. The genes are TRBV5-1 and TRBJ2-3, with 8 bases matching TRBD2. The sequence derives from an adult with HIV infection. CDR3 residues: CASSLPGSGVKDTQYF. Written as DNA, the CDR3 is TGCGCCAGCAGCTTGCCGGGTAGCGGGGTCAAAGATACGCAGTATTTT.